This T cell receptor (beta chain) was recovered during a study of vaccination and CD4 T cells after COVID-19 (dated by TCRdb to 2022 to 2024). In terms of the full investigation: Every convalescent patient had a positive nasal swab PCR test for SARS-CoV-2, with mild disease in nine patients and severe disease in one. The convalescent cohort comprised six males and four females, including two Hispanic individuals, seven Caucasians, two Asians and one multiracial person. Two doses of either the Pfizer-BioNTech BNT162b2 vaccine (n=8) or the Moderna mRNA-1273 vaccine (n=2) were administered to participants. Post-COVID blood samples from convalescent patients were collected a median of roughly 100 days after diagnosis, with a range of roughly 30 to 170 days. The time from the second vaccine dose to post-vaccine blood sampling had a median of around 72 days and ranged from about 14 to 250 days. Culture stimuli were overlapping spike peptide pools from SARS-CoV-2 and from the common cold coronaviruses HCoV-NL63, HCoV-OC43 and HCoV-229E. Control cultures received a CEFX viral epitope pool as the positive control, an HIV-1 Nef peptide pool as the negative control, or no peptide. In under 13 COVID-19 convalescent patients and 4 infection-naive healthy vaccine recipients, researchers compared the spike-specific CD4+ TCR repertoire from before mRNA vaccination with the repertoire from after. Beyond this particular receptor, the publication reports: In convalescent patients, a median around 90% of post-vaccine SARS-CoV-2-reactive clones were detected only after vaccination, suggesting vaccine-specific priming. Nearly all vaccine-specific clones in convalescent patients (304 of 307) were mono-reactive for SARS-CoV-2 spike rather than cross-reactive with common cold coronaviruses. The median number of SARS-CoV-2-reactive clonotypes rose from under 25 after infection to some 40 after vaccination, but the change was not significant. Relatively few convalescent patients were included in the study, and early timepoints after natural infection were not analyzed.

To note about this clonotype: Its antigen remains undetermined. Per-nucleotide qualities are absent, and no much larger clonotype sits a single base away.

Receptor libraries were prepared by PCR. DNA from cultured CD4+ T cells was subjected to TCR sequencing with the Oncomine TCR Beta short-read assay at the Johns Hopkins FTIC core. The QIAamp micro DNA kit was used to extract genomic DNA from the cultured CD4+ T cells. Oncomine TCR Beta libraries from cultured CD4+ T cells were pooled using unique dual indexes and sequenced on an Illumina iSeq 100. The authors processed their data as follows. Non-productive sequences were removed, and CDR3s that did not start with C, did not end with F or W, or were shorter than 7 amino acids were discarded. The MANAFEST web application identified antigen-specific clonotypes by comparing peptide-stimulated wells against reference wells and other culture wells. An FDR below 0.05, an odds ratio above 5, and a productive frequency above 0.1% in at least two of three replicate wells were required for clones to be considered positive. Cross-reactive clonotypes were defined as significantly expanded in both SARS-CoV-2 spike wells and at least one common cold coronavirus spike condition. Levenshtein distances (stringdist) and unrooted phylogenetic trees (ape) in R version 3.6.1 were used to assess CDR3 homology. TCRdb ran its own pipeline on the public reads, namely fastp trimming at Q25 and MiXCR clone calling, and kept in-frame beta chains. Every distinct CDR3 protein forms one entry, paired with its most common genes and DNA. Here the V and J calls rest on TCRdb's processing, not on the authors' analysis. Here the sample has more than 13,000 distinct CDR3 sequences; about 48% occur a single time. The top ten clonotypes cover 4.6% of the sample.

Taken with the paper, the label for treatment or condition translates to: approximately nine-day PBMC culture with coronavirus spike peptide pools or control peptides (ViraFEST assay). The study used the ViraFEST assay, which expanded antigen-specific T cells with peptide pools and then identified expanded clonotypes by TCR sequencing. The convalescent patients' positive SARS-CoV-2 PCR tests fell between March and December 2020, which was before the Alpha, Beta and Delta variants emerged in the United States. Each well held 2.2 million or so PBMCs cultured in IMDM containing around 5.1% human AB serum and approximately 9.4 IU/ml IL-2, with about 9.4 ug/ml peptide pools added. Half of the culture medium was replaced with fresh IL-2-containing medium on days 3 and 7. After around 11 days of culture, CD4+ T cells were isolated by negative selection with the EasySep CD4+ T cell isolation kit. Ficoll-Paque Plus gradient centrifugation was used to isolate PBMCs from whole blood, and the isolated PBMCs were then either used fresh or cryopreserved at -140C. Triplicate wells were generally used for each culture condition.

CDR1 and CDR2, per the germline V gene, are MDHEN and SYDVKM. The CDR3 has 19 amino acids, counting the end cysteine and phenylalanine. Only the CDR3 portion is preserved as DNA: 57 bases, with reading frame beginning at the first base. The V and J ends are trimmed by 6 bases and 0 bases, leaving 25 bases between them. The sample was CD4+ T cells from blood, cultured in vitro, taken before SARS-CoV-2 vaccination. The chain couples TRBV28 to TRBJ2-3; the D region may be TRBD1 or TRBD2, each matching 6 bases equally. This clonotype was obtained from a human donor who had recovered from COVID-19. The bases are TGTGCCAGCAGCTTCGAGGGGGGCGCCGGCGGAACTAGCACAGATACGCAGTATTTT. Translated, this gives CASSFEGGAGGTSTDTQYF.